The present TCR beta chain was sequenced within a study of technical replicates of blood from four donors. Germline trimming cut 6 bases from V and 2 bases from J; bases unmatched to any gene: 5. The germline V gene has CDR1 KGHSH and CDR2 LQKENI. CDR3 size: 15 residues. The assay was immunoSEQ multiplex PCR, and TCRdb's table has in-frame clones only and misses some. The sample carries tens of thousands of clones, 86% recorded once. The clonotype comes from a human donor in good health. Some clones in this sample may be carry-over from other donors' samples. The source material was PBMCs. This rearrangement joins TRBV18 to TRBJ1-5, with TRBD1 matching 9 bases. The CDR3 nucleotides read TGTGCCAGCTCCCGGGACAGGGTGGGCAATCAGCCCCAGCATTTT. It translates to CASSRDRVGNQPQHF.